This TCR beta chain stems from a study of Tregs in tolerant kidney transplant recipients. The CDR3 covers 14 residues. Germline-derived CDR1 and CDR2 are SGHDT and YYEEEE. The trim removed 4 bases at V and 5 bases at J, leaving 8 bases unmatched. Unstimulated regulatory T cells (CD4+CD25+CD127-), CD4+CD25- non-regulatory cells, CD4 and CD8 cells were FACS-sorted from thawed PBMCs. Thawed PBMCs were rested overnight at 37°C with 200 IU/ml IL-2 before regulatory T cell sorting. The assay was immunoSEQ multiplex PCR, and TCRdb's table has in-frame clones only and misses some. The data contain fewer than 65,000 clones, 70% to 90% of them singletons.

The V call is TRBV5-6, the J call TRBJ1-1; 7 bases match TRBD1. The sequence was collected from a human donor who received a combined kidney and bone marrow transplant. The sequencing used Tregs from blood, collected before the transplant. The CDR3 sequence: CASSAGGRRTEAFF. CDR3 coding DNA: TGTGCCAGCAGCGCAGGGGGGCGAAGGACTGAAGCTTTCTTT.